This T cell receptor (beta chain) was found in a study of cytomegalovirus exposure and HLA in healthy donors. PCR was performed using 60 Vbeta and 13 Jbeta primers. Here immunoSEQ multiplex PCR was the method, and the copy in TCRdb shows in-frame clones only, minus some. Its clone listing holds about 50,000 clones. The CDR3 runs 16 residues. The V end lost 4 bases, the J end lost 1 base, and 13 bases lay between the germline ends. Looked up from germline, CDR1 is MGHRA and CDR2 is YSYEKL. The material sequenced was PBMCs. The V gene is TRBV4-1, the J gene TRBJ2-2; D is undetermined. This TCR derives from a woman aged 40 to 50 in good health and CMV-seronegative. In nucleotides, the CDR3 is TGCGCCAGCAGCCCGCTTGTGGTAGTGAACACCGGGGAGCTGTTTTTT. Its protein is CASSPLVVVNTGELFF.